This TCR beta chain appears in the sequencing data of a study of blood T cell repertoires in COVID-19 (dated by TCRdb to the early 2020s). For context, the study as a whole: The collaborator samples originated in the United States, Italy and Spain and spanned the acute and convalescent phases of COVID-19. Subjects who had been exposed to COVID-19, were actively infected with it, or had recovered from it provided the deeply sampled blood TCRbeta repertoires that made up the dataset. Where HLA class I and class II types were available, the types were taken from metadata supplied by the sample provider, not from assay-based typing. The repertoires were released in a freely available public database meant as a resource for research on the immune response to SARS-CoV-2. Samples came from the ongoing ImmuneRACE study (first 160 participants) plus 1,254 subjects from 6 global collaborators. The sample metadata nearly always contained a de-identified subject ID, COVID-19 status, age in years and sex. The material from the prospective study consisted of cDNA or gDNA derived from T cells, B-cell-depleted T cells, or PBMCs.

As to this clone: Its target antigen remains unknown. No base quality values were provided; no much bigger clone lies one nucleotide off.

V is pared back by 2 bases and J by 8 bases, with 14 bases lying between the germline termini. The germline V gene specifies MNHNS as CDR1 and SASEGT as CDR2. Measured from the cysteine to the phenylalanine, the CDR3 is 14 residues long. Kept here is only the CDR3 DNA, which spans 42 bases and is read in frame from base 1. What the study reported, not specific to this receptor: The quantity of clinical and demographic metadata differed by source and by participant and was supplied without curation.

The immunoSEQ Assay, a bias-controlled multiplex PCR, was used to amplify TCRbeta CDR3 regions from genomic DNA. The original methods were these. The number of nucleated cells in each sample was estimated by amplification of reference gene primers within the assay. Sequence reads were collapsed and filtered to measure the absolute abundance of every unique TCRbeta CDR3 rearrangement. Productive Simpson clonality was computed per sample as the square root of Simpson's diversity index over productive rearrangements. TCRdb mirrors the immuneACCESS table, restricted to in-frame sequences. Some clones are absent from its copies; in checked studies, under half trace to an unresolved V gene, and the reason for the others is unknown. V and J calls and clone size follow that table, whereas D and trimming were derived from the DNA. The sample table lists approximately 12,000 clones, more than 70% of them with a count of one. The biggest ten clones account for roughly 5.1% of the sample.

Collaborating institutions collected whole blood in K2EDTA tubes following their own protocols. For TCRbeta analysis, collaborators shipped samples in one of three forms: frozen whole blood, isolated PBMCs, or DNA extracted from either of those sample types. This receptor was identified in a human donor in a cohort sampled during active COVID-19. The chain uses TRBV6-1 and TRBJ2-3; the D gene identity is not certain. Material: peripheral blood. The CDR3 amino acid sequence is: CASSETPLVGTQYF. Here is the DNA: TGTGCCAGCAGTGAAACCCCTTTGGTCGGTACGCAGTATTTT.